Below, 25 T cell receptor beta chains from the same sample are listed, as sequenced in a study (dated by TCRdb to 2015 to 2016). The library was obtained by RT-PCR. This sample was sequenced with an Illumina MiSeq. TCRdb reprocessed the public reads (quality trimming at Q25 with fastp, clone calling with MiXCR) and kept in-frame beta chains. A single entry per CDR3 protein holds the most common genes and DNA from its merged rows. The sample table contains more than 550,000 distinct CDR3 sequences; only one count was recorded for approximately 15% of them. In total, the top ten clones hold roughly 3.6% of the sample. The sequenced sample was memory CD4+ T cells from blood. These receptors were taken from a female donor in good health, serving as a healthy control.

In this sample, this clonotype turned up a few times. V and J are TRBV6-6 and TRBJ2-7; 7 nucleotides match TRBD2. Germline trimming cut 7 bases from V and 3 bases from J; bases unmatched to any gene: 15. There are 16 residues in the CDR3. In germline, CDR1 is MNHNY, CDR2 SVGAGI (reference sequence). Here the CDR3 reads CASTDGAAGAYYEQYF. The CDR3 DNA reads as TGTGCCAGCACCGACGGGGCTGCGGGAGCCTACTACGAGCAGTACTTC.

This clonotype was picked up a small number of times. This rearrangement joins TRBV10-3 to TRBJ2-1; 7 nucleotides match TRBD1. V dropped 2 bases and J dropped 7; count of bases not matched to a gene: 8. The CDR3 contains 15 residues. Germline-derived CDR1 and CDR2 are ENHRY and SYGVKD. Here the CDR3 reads CAISEATGIMNEQFF. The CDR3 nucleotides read TGTGCCATCAGTGAGGCGACAGGGATTATGAATGAGCAGTTCTTC.

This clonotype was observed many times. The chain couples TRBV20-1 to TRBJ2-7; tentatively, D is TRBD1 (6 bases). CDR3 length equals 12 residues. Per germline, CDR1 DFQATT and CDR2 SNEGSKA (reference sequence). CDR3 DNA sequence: TGCAGCTGCCCCGGGACAACCTACGAGCAGTACTTC. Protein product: CSCPGTTYEQYF.

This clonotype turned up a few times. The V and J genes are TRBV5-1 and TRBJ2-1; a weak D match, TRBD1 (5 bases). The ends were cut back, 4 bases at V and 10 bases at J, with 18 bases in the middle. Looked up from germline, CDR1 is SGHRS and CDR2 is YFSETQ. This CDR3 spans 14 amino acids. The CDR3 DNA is TGCGCCAGCAGCCTTCGGACGGACCCAGGGGAGCAGTTCTTC. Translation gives CASSLRTDPGEQFF.

The chain's CDR3 is CASSLAGPNYGYTF. The CDR3 bases are TGTGCCAGCAGTTTAGCCGGGCCTAACTATGGCTACACCTTC. This sequence joins TRBV27 and TRBJ1-2, with D unclear. The CDR3 is 14 amino acids. Germline V gives CDR1 MNHEY, CDR2 SMNVEV (reference sequence). Trimming left V 2 bases short and J 0 bases short, with 7 bases between.

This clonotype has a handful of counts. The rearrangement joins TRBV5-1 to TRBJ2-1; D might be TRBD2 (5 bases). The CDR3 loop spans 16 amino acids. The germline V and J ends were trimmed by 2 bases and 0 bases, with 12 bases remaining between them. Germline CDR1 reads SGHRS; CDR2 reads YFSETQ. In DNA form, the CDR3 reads TGCGCCAGCAGCTTAGTAGCGATAAGCTCCTACAATGAGCAGTTCTTC. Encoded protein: CASSLVAISSYNEQFF.

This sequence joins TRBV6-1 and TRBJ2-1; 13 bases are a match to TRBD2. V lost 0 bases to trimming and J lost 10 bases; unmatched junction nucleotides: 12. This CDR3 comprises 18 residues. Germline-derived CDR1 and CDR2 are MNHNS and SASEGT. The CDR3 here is CASSEARSGLAGQSEQFF. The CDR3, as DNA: TGTGCCAGCAGTGAAGCGAGATCGGGACTAGCGGGACAGTCGGAGCAGTTCTTC.

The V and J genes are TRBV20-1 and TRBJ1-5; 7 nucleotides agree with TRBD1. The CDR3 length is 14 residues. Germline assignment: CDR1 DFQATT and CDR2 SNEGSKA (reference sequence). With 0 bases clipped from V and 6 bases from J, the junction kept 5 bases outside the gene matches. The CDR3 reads CSAREGGFSQPQHF. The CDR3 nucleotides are TGCAGTGCTAGAGAAGGGGGCTTTAGTCAGCCCCAGCATTTT.

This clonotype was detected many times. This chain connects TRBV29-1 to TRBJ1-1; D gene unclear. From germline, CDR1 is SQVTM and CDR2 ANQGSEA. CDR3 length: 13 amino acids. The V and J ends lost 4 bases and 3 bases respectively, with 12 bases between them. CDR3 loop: CSVARTRDTEAFF. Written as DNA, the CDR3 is TGCAGCGTTGCAAGGACCCGAGACACTGAAGCTTTCTTT.

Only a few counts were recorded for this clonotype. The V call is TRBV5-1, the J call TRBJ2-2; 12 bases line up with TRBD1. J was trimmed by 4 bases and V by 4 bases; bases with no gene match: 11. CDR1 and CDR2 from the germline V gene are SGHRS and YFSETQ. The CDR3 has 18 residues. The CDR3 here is CASSLGTGGFGLTGELFF. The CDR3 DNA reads TGCGCCAGCAGCCTCGGGACAGGGGGCTTTGGTCTCACCGGGGAGCTGTTTTTT.

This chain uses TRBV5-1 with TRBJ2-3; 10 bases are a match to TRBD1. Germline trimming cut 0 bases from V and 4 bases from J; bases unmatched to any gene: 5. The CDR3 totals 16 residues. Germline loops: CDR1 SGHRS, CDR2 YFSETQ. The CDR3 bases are TGCGCCAGCAGCTTGGCCGGAGGGACAGGGGCAGATACGCAGTATTTT. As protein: CASSLAGGTGADTQYF.

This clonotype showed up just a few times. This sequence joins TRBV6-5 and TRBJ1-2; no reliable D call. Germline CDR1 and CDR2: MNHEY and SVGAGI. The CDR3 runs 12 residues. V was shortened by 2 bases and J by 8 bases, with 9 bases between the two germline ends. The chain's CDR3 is CASSYKGSGYTF. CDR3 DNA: TGTGCCAGCAGTTACAAAGGGTCCGGCTACACCTTC.

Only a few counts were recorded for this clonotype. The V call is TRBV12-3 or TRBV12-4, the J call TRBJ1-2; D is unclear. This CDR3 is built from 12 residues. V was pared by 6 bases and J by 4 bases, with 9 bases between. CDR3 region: CASRETSYGYTF. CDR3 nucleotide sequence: TGTGCCAGCAGGGAAACTTCCTATGGCTACACCTTC.

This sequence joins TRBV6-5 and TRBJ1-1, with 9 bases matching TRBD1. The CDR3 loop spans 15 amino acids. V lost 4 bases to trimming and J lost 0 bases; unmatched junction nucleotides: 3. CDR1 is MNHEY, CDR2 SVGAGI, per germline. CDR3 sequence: CASSFTGGLNTEAFF. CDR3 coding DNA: TGTGCCAGCAGTTTTACAGGGGGCCTGAACACTGAAGCTTTCTTT.

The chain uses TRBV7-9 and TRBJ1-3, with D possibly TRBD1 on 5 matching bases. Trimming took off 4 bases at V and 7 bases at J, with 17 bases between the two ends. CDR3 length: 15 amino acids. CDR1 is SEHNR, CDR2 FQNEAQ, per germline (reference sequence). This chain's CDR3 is CASSSRAQVGNTIYF. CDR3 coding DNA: TGTGCCAGCAGCTCTCGGGCACAGGTGGGGAACACCATATATTTT.

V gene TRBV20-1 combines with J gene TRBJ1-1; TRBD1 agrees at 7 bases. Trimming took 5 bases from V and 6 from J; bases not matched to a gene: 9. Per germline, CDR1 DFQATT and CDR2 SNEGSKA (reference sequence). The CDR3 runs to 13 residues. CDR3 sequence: CSAGSGGRAEAFF. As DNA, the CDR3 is TGCAGTGCTGGTTCAGGGGGGCGGGCTGAAGCTTTCTTT.

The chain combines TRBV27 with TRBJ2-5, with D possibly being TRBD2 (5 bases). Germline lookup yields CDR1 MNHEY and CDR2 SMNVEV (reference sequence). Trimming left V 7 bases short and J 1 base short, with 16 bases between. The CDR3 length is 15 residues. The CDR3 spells CASTMSGSGQETQYF. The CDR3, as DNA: TGTGCCAGCACGATGTCGGGATCGGGCCAAGAGACCCAGTACTTC.

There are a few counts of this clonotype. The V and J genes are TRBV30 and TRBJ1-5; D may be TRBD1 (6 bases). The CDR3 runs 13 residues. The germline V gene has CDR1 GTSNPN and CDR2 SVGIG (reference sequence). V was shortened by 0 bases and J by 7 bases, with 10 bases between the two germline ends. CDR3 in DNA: TGTGCCTGGAGTGTACAGGGAATCCAGCCCCAGCATTTT. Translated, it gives CAWSVQGIQPQHF.

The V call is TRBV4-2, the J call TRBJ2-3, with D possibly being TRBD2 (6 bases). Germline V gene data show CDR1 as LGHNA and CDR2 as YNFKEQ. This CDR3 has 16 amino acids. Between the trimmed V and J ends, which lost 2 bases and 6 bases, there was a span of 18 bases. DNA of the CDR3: TGTGCCAGCAGCCAATATTCGGTGGGTCGGGGGGATACGCAGTATTTT. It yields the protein CASSQYSVGRGDTQYF.

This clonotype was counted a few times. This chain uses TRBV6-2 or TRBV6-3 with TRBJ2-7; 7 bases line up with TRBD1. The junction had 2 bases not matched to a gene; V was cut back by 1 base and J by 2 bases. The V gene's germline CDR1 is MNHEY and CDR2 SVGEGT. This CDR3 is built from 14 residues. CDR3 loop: CASSYWGTAYEQYF. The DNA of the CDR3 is TGTGCCAGCAGTTACTGGGGGACAGCCTACGAGCAGTACTTC.

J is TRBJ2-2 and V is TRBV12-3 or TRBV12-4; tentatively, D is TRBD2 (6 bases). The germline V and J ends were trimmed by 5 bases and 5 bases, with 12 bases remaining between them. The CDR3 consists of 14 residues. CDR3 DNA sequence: TGTGCCAGCAGTGCCCGGGACTGGACCGGGGAGCTGTTTTTT. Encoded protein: CASSARDWTGELFF.

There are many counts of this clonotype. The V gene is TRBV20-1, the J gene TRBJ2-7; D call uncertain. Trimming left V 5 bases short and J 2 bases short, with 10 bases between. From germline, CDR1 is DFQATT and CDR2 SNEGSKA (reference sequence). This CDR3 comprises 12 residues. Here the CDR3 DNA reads TGCAGTGCTCCTGAAAGCACCTACGAGCAGTACTTC. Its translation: CSAPESTYEQYF.

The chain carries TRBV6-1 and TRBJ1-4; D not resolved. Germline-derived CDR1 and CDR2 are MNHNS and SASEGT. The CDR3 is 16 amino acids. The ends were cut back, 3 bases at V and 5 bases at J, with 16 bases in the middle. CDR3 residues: CASSDPQKNSNEKLFF. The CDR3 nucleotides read TGTGCCAGCAGTGACCCGCAGAAGAACTCGAATGAAAAACTGTTTTTT.

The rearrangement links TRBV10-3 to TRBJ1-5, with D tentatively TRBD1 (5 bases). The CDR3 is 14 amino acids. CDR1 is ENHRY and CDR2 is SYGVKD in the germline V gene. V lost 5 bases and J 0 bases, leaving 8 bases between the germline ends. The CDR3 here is CAISKDISNQPQHF. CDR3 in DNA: TGTGCCATCAGTAAGGACATTAGCAATCAGCCCCAGCATTTT.

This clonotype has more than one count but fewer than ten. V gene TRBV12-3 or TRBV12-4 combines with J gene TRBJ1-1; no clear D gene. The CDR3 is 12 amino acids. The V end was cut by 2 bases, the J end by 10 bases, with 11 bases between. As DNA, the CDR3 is TGTGCCAGCAGTTTAAACCCCTCCTTAGCTTTCTTT. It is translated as CASSLNPSLAFF.